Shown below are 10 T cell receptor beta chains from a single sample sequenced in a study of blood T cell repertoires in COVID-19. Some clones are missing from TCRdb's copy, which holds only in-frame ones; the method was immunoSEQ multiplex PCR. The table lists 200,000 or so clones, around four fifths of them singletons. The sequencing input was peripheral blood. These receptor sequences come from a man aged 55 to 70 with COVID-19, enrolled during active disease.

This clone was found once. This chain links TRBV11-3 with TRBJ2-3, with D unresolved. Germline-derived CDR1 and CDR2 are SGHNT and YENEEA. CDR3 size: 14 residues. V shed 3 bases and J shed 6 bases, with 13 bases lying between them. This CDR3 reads CASSFSHKSDTQYF. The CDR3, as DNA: TGTGCCAGCAGCTTCTCCCACAAGTCCGATACGCAGTATTTT. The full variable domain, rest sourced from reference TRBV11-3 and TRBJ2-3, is EAGVVQSPRYKIIEKKQPVAFWCNPISGHNTLYWYLQNLGQGPELLIRYENEEAVDDSQLPKDRFSAERLKGVDSTLKIQPAELGDSAVYLCASSFSHKSDTQYFGPGTRLTVL.

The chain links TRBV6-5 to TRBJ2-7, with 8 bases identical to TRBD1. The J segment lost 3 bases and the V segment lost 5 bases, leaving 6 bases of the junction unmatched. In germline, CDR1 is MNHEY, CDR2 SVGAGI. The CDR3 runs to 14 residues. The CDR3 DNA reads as TGTGCCAGCAGTAACCGGGACAGGCTCTACGAGCAGTACTTC. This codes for CASSNRDRLYEQYF.

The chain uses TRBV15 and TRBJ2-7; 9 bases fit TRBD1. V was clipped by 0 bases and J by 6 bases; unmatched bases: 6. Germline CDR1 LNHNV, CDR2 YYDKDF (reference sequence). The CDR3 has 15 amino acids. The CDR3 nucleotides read TGTGCCACCAGCAGAGATTTCGGGACAGGGCTCGAGCAGTACTTC. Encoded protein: CATSRDFGTGLEQYF.

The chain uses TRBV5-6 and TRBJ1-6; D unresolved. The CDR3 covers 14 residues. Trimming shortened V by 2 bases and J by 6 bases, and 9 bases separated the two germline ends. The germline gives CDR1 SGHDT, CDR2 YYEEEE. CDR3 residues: CASSFGLANSPLHF. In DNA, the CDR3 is TGTGCCAGCAGCTTTGGACTGGCTAATTCACCCCTCCACTTT.

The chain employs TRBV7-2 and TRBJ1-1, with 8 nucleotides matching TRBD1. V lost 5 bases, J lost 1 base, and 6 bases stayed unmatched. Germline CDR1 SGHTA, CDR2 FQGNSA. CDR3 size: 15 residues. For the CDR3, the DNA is TGTGCCAGCAGCCCGAGGGACAGGTCGAACACTGAAGCTTTCTTT. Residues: CASSPRDRSNTEAFF.

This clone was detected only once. CDR3 DNA sequence: TGTGCCAGCAGCGTAGCGCCGGGAGGGGGGAAAGGGACCCAGTACTTC. Its protein is CASSVAPGGGKGTQYF. V gene TRBV9 combines with J gene TRBJ2-5; TRBD2 aligns across 8 bases. Trimming removed 0 bases from V and 7 bases from J; junction bases left unmatched: 11. The CDR3 covers 16 residues. The germline V gene encodes CDR1 SGDLS and CDR2 YYNGEE.

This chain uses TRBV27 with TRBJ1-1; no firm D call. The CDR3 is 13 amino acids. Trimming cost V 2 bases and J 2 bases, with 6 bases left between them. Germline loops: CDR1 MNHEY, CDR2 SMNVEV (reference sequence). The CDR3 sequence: CASSLRGNTEAFF. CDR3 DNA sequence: TGTGCCAGCAGTTTACGGGGAAACACTGAAGCTTTCTTT.

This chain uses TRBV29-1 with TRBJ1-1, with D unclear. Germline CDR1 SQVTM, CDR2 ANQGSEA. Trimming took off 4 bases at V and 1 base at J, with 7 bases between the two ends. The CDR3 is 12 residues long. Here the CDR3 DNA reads TGCAGCGTTGGGTCAGAGAACACTGAAGCTTTCTTT. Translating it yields CSVGSENTEAFF.

The CDR3 region has the DNA TGTGCCAGCAGTTTAGGTCGGACAGGGGGAGTGCCCACTGAAGCTTTCTTT. This sequence encodes CASSLGRTGGVPTEAFF. The gene calls are TRBV27 and TRBJ1-1, with TRBD1 identical over 10 bases. Germline assignment: CDR1 MNHEY and CDR2 SMNVEV (reference sequence). This CDR3 has 17 amino acids. Losses at the gene ends were 2 bases for V and 4 bases for J; bases not matched to a gene: 10.

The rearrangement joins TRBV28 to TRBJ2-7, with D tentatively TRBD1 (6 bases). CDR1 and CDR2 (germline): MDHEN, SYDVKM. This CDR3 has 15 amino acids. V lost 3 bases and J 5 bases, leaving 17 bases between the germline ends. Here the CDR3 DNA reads TGTGCCAGCAGTTTCGCGCAGGGGTGGTTTCACGAGCAGTACTTC. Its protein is CASSFAQGWFHEQYF.